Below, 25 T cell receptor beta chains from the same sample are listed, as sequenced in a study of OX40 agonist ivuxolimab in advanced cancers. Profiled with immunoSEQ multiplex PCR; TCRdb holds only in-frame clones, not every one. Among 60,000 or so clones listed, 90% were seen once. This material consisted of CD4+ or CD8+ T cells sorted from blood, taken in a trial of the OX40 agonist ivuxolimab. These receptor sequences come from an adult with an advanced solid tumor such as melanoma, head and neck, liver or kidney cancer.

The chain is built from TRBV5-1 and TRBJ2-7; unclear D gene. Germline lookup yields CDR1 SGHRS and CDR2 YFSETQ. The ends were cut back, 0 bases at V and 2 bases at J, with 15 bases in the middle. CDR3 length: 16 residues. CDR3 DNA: TGCGCCAGCAGCTTGGGAAACCCAACAAACACCTACGAGCAGTACTTC. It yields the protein CASSLGNPTNTYEQYF.

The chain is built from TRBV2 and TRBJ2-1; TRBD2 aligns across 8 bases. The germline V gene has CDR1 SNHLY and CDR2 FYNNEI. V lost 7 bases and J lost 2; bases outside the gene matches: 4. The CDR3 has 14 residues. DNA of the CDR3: TGTGCCAGCAAACCAGCGGGGGCCTACAATGAGCAGTTCTTC. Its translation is CASKPAGAYNEQFF.

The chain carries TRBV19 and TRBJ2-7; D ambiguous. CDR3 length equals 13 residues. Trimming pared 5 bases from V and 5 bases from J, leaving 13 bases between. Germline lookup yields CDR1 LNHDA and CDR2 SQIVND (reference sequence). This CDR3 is CASSGNRRDEQYF. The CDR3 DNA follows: TGTGCCAGTAGTGGTAACAGACGGGACGAGCAGTACTTC.

CDR3 residues: CASSSQGGNRLYGYTF. CDR3 DNA sequence: TGTGCCAGCAGTTCCCAAGGGGGGAATCGCCTCTATGGCTACACCTTC. This chain uses TRBV6-5 with TRBJ1-2, with TRBD1 as a possible D gene (6 bases). The CDR3 is 16 amino acids. The germline V gene has CDR1 MNHEY and CDR2 SVGAGI. V was trimmed by 4 bases and J by 4 bases, leaving 19 bases between them.

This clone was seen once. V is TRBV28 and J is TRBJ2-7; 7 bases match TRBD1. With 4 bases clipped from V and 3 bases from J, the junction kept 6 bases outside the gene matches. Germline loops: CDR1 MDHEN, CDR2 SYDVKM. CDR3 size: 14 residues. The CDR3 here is CASSSPGQYYEQYF. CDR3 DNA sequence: TGTGCCAGCAGTTCTCCGGGACAGTACTACGAGCAGTACTTC.

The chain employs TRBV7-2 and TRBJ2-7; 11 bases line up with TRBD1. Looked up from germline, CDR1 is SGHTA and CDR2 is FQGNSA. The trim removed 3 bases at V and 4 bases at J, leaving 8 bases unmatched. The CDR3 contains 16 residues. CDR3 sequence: CASSFVAGTGGYEQYF. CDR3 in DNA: TGTGCCAGCAGCTTTGTGGCCGGGACAGGGGGATACGAGCAGTACTTC.

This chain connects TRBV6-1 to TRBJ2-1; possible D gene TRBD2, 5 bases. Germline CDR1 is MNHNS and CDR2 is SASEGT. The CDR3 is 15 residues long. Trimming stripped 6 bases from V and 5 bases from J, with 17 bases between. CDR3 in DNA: TGTGCCAGCAGACGATACCTGACTACTGACAATGAGCAGTTCTTC. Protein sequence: CASRRYLTTDNEQFF.

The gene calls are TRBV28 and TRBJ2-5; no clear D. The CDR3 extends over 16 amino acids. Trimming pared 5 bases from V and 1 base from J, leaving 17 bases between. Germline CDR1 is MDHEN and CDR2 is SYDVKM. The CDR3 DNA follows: TGTGCCAGCAGTCCCTTCCCACGGTTGTCCCAAGAGACCCAGTACTTC. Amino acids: CASSPFPRLSQETQYF. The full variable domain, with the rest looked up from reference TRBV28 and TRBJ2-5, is DVKVTQSSRYLVKRTGEKVFLECVQDMDHENMFWYRQDPGLGLRLIYFSYDVKMKEKGDIPEGYSVSREKKERFSLILESASTNQTSMYLCASSPFPRLSQETQYFGPGTRLLVL.

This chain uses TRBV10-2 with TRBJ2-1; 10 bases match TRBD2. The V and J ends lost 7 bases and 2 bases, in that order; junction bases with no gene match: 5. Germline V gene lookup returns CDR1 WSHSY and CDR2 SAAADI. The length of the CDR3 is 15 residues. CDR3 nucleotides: TGCGCCAGCAAGCTAGCGGGAGCCCCCTACAATGAGCAGTTCTTC. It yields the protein CASKLAGAPYNEQFF.

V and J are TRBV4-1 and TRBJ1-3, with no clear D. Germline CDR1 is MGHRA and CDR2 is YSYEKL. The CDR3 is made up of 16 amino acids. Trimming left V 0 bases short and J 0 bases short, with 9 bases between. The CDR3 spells CASSQERPVSGNTIYF. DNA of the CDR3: TGCGCCAGCAGCCAAGAAAGACCCGTCTCTGGAAACACCATATATTTT.

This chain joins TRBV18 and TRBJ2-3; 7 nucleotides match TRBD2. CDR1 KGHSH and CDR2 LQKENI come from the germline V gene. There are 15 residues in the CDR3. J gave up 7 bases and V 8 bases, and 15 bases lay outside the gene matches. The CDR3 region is CASAKLREDFNTQYF. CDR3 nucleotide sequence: TGTGCCAGCGCAAAGCTCCGGGAGGATTTTAATACGCAGTATTTT.

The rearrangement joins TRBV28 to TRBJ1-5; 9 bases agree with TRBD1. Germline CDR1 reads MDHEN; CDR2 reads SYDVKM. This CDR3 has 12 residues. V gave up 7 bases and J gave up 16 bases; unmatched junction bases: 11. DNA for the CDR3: TGTGCCAGCACCTTTTTAGGGACAGGGTACCATTTT. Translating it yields CASTFLGTGYHF.

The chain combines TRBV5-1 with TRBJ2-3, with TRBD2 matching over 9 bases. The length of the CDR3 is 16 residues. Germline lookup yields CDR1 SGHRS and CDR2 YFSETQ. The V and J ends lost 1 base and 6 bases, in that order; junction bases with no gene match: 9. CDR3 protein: CASSLSLAGSPDTQYF. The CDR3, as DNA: TGCGCCAGCAGCTTGTCCCTAGCGGGATCCCCCGATACGCAGTATTTT.

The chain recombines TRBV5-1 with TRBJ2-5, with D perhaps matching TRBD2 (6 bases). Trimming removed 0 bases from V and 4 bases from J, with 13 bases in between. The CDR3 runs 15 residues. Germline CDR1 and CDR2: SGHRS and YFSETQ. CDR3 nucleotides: TGCGCCAGCAGCTTGGCCGGGGCGGGGCCAGAGACCCAGTACTTC. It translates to CASSLAGAGPETQYF. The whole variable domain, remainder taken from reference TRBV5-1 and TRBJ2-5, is KAGVTQTPRYLIKTRGQQVTLSCSPISGHRSVSWYQQTPGQGLQFLFEYFSETQRNKGNFPGRFSGRQFSNSRSEMNVSTLELGDSALYLCASSLAGAGPETQYFGPGTRLLVL.

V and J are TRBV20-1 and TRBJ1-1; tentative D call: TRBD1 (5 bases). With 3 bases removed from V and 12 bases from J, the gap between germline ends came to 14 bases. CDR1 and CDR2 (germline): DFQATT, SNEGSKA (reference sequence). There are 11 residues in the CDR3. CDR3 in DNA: TGCAGTGCTAGCCCGGAAGGGGTAACTTTCTTT. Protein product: CSASPEGVTFF.

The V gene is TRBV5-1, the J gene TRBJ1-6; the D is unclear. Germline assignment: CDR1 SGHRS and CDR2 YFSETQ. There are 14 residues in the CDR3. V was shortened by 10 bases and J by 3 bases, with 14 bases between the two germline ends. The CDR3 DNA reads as TGCGCCGCTGAAGGCCAGAACTATAATTCACCCCTCCACTTT. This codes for CAAEGQNYNSPLHF.

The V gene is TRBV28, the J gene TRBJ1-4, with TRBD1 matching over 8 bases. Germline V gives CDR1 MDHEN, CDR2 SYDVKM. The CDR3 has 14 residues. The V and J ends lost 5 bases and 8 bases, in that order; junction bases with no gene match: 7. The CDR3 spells CASSIRQGREKLFF. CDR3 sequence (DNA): TGTGCCAGCAGTATAAGACAGGGGAGAGAAAAACTGTTTTTT.

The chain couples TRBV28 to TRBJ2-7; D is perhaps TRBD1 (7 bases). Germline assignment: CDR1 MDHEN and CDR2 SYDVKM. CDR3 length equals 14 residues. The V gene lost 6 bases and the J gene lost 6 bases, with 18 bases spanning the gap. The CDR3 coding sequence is TGTGCCAGCAGGCCAGGGGGGAGTTGGTTCGAGCAGTACTTC. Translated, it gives CASRPGGSWFEQYF.

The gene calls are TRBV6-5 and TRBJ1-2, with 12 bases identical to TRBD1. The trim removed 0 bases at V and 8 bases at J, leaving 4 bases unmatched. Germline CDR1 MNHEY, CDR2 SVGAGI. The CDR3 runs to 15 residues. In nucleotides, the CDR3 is TGTGCCAGCAGTTACTCGGGACAGGGGGCGAAGGGCTACACCTTC. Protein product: CASSYSGQGAKGYTF.

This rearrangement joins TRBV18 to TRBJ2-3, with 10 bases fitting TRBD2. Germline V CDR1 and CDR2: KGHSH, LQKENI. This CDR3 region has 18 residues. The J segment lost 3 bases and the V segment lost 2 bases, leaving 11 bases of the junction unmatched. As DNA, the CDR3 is TGTGCCAGCTCACCATACCCCCAACTAGCGGGAAGTACAGATACGCAGTATTTT. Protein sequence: CASSPYPQLAGSTDTQYF.

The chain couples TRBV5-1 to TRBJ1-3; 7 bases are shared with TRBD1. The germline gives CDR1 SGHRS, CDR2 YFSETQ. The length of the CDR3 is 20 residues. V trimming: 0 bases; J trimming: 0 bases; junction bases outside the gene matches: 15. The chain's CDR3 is CASSLAGFAGGYSSGNTIYF. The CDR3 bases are TGCGCCAGCAGCTTGGCCGGGTTCGCAGGGGGTTACTCCTCTGGAAACACCATATATTTT.

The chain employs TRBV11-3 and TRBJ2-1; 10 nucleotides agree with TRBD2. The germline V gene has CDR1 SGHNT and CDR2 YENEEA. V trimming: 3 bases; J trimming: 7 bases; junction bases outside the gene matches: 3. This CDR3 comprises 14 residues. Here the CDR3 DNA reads TGTGCCAGCAGCTTTAATAGCGGGAGGAATGAGCAGTTCTTC. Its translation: CASSFNSGRNEQFF.

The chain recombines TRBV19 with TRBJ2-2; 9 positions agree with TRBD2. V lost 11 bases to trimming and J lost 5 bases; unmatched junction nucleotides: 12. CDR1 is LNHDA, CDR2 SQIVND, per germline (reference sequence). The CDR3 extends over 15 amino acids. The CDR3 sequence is CAGGVAGAGTGELFF. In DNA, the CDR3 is TGTGCCGGAGGGGTAGCGGGAGCGGGGACCGGGGAGCTGTTTTTT.

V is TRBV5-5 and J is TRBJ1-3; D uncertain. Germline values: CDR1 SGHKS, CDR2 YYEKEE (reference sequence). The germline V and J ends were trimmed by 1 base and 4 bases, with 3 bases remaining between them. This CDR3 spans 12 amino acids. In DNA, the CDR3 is TGTGCCAGCAGCTTGACGGGAAACACCATATATTTT. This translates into CASSLTGNTIYF.

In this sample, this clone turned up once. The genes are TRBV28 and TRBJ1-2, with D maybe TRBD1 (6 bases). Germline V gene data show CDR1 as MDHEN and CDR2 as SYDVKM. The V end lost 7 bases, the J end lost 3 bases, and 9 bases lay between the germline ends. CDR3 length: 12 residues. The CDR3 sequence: CASISGDYGYTF. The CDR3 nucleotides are TGTGCCAGCATCTCAGGGGACTATGGCTACACCTTC.